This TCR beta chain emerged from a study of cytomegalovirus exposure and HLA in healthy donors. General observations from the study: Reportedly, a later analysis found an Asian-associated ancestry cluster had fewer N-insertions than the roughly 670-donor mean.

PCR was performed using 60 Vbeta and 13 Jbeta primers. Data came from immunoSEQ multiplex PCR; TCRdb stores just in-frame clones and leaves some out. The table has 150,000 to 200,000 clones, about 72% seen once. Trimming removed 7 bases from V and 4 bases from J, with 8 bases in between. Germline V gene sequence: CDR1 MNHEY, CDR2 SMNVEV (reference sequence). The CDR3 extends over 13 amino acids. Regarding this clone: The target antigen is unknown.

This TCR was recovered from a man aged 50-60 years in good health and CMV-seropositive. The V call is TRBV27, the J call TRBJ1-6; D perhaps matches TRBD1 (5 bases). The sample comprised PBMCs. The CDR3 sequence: CASKGQYNSPLHF. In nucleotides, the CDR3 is TGTGCCAGCAAGGGGCAGTATAATTCACCCCTCCACTTT.